The 6 T cell receptor beta chains given below trace back to one sample, sequenced in a study of cytomegalovirus exposure and HLA in healthy donors. With 60 Vbeta and 13 Jbeta primers, the PCR was carried out. Sequencing was performed with immunoSEQ multiplex PCR; in TCRdb, only in-frame clones are kept and a portion is missing. The table records tens of thousands of clones, 65% to 70% of them present only once. Sequenced: PBMCs. The receptors originated from a male donor in good health and CMV-seropositive.

The rearrangement joins TRBV5-4 to TRBJ1-1; D is perhaps TRBD1 (6 bases). Trimming stripped 5 bases from V and 2 bases from J, with 28 bases between. Germline V gives CDR1 SGHNT, CDR2 YYREEE (reference sequence). This CDR3 has 19 residues. In nucleotides, the CDR3 is TGTGCCAGCAGTACGGGACACCTAATCCCCCCCGGTCCCAACACTGAAGCTTTCTTT. Translating it yields CASSTGHLIPPGPNTEAFF.

The rearrangement joins TRBV30 to TRBJ2-7, with 7 bases matching TRBD1. V was clipped by 0 bases and J by 1 base; unmatched bases: 9. This CDR3 has 16 amino acids. Germline-derived CDR1 and CDR2 are GTSNPN and SVGIG (reference sequence). CDR3 bases: TGTGCCTGGAGTGTAGGGACAGAATATTATTCCTACGAGCAGTACTTC. Protein sequence: CAWSVGTEYYSYEQYF.

The chain carries TRBV18 and TRBJ1-5, with 7 bases that match TRBD1. The CDR3 extends over 15 amino acids. Germline-derived CDR1 and CDR2 are KGHSH and LQKENI. V shed 1 base and J 7 bases; nucleotides not matched to a gene: 7. The CDR3 region has the DNA TGTGCCAGCTCACCACAGGGGCAGGGGGGACAGCCCCAGCATTTT. Translated: CASSPQGQGGQPQHF.

This chain links TRBV29-1 with TRBJ2-7; TRBD1 matches at 9 bases. CDR1 and CDR2 from the germline V gene are SQVTM and ANQGSEA. This CDR3 spans 13 amino acids. V shed 6 bases and J 2 bases; nucleotides not matched to a gene: 5. The CDR3 spells CSVLGQGTYEQYF. For the CDR3, the DNA is TGCAGCGTCCTGGGACAGGGAACCTACGAGCAGTACTTC.

The rearrangement links TRBV2 to TRBJ2-5, with TRBD2 identical over 11 bases. Trimming removed 4 bases from V and 4 bases from J; junction bases left unmatched: 5. The germline V gene encodes CDR1 SNHLY and CDR2 FYNNEI. The CDR3 has 15 residues. CDR3: CASSGASGGIETQYF. The CDR3 DNA is TGTGCCAGCAGTGGGGCTAGCGGGGGGATAGAGACCCAGTACTTC. Drawing the rest from reference TRBV2 and TRBJ2-5, the complete variable domain is EPEVTQTPSHQVTQMGQEVILRCVPISNHLYFYWYRQILGQKVEFLVSFYNNEISEKSEIFDDQFSVERPDGSNFTLKIRSTKLEDSAMYFCASSGASGGIETQYFGPGTRLLVL.

The chain carries TRBV5-4 and TRBJ1-2; D is ambiguous. V lost 3 bases and J lost 8, with 17 bases in between. This CDR3 region has 14 residues. CDR1 is SGHNT, CDR2 YYREEE, per germline (reference sequence). This CDR3 reads CASSSMAGVVGYTF. The CDR3 DNA sequence: TGTGCCAGCAGCTCCATGGCGGGCGTGGTGGGCTACACCTTC.